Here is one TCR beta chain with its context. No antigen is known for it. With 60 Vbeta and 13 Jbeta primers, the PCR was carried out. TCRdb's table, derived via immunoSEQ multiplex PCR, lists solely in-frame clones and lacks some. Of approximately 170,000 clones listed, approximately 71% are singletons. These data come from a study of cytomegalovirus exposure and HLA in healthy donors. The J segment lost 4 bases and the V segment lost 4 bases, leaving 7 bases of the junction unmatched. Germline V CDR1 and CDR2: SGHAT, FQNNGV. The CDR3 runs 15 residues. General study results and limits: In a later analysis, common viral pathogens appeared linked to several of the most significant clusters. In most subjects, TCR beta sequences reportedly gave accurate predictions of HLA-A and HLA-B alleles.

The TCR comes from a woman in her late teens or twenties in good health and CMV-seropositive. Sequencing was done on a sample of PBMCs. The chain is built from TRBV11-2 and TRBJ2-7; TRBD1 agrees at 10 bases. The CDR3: CASSSPTGGFYEQYF. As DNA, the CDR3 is TGTGCCAGCAGCTCCCCGACAGGGGGCTTTTACGAGCAGTACTTC.